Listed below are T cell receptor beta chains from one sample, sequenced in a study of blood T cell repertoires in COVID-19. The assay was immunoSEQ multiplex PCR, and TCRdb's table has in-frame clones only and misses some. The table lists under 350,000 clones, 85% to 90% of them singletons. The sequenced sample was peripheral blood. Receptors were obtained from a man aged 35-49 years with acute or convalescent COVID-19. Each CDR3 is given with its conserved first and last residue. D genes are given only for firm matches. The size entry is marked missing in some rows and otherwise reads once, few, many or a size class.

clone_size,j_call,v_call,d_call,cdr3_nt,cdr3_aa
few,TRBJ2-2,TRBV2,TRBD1,TGTGCCAGCAGGTCCCCGGGACAGGGCTACACCGGGGAGCTGTTTTTT,CASRSPGQGYTGELFF
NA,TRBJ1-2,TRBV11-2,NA,TGTGCCAGCAGCGAACATGGTAACTATGGCTACACCTTC,CASSEHGNYGYTF
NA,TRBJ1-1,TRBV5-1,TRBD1,TGCGCCAGCAGATTACAGGGGGTAAGGATGAACACTGAAGCTTTCTTT,CASRLQGVRMNTEAFF
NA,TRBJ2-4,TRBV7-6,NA,TGTGCCAGCAGCCCCTTGCGGGGGACACCTAAAAACATTCAGTACTTC,CASSPLRGTPKNIQYF
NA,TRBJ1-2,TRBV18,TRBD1,TGTGCCAGCTCACCAGTGCAGGGGGCTAACTATGGCTACACCTTC,CASSPVQGANYGYTF
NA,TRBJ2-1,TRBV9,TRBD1,TGTGCCAGCAGCCCTTTGGGACAGACATCCGGGGAGCAGTTCTTC,CASSPLGQTSGEQFF
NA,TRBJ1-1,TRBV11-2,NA,TGTGCCAGCAGCTTAGATCTTAGGAACACTGAAGCTTTCTTT,CASSLDLRNTEAFF
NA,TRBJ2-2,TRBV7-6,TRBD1,TGTGCCAGCAGCCTGGGACAGGGGTTGAACACCGGGGAGCTGTTTTTT,CASSLGQGLNTGELFF
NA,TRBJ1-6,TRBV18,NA,TGTGCCAGCTCACCACAGCATCTAAGCTCCTATAATTCACCCCTCCACTTT,CASSPQHLSSYNSPLHF
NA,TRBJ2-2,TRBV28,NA,TGTGCCAGCAGTTTTGGCGGATCGAACACCGGGGAGCTGTTTTTT,CASSFGGSNTGELFF
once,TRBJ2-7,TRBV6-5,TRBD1,TGTGCCAGCAGAAGGGACCGGGACAGGGTCGAGCAGTACTTC,CASRRDRDRVEQYF
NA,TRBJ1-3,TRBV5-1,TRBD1,TGCGCCAGCAGTCGCCAGGGGGCATCTGGAAACACCATATATTTT,CASSRQGASGNTIYF
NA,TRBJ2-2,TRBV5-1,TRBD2,TGCGCCAGCAGCACCGGGACTAGCGGAGTCACCGGGGAGCTGTTTTTT,CASSTGTSGVTGELFF
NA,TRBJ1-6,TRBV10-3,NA,TGTGCCATCAGTGAGTCTGGGGGGGAGACACCCCTCCACTTT,CAISESGGETPLHF
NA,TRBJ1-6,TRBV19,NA,TGTGCCACTGGCGACAGGAAAAATTCACCCCTCCACTTT,CATGDRKNSPLHF
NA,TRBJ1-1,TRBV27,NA,TGTGCCAGCAGCCTCAATCAGGGGTTCACTGAAGCTTTCTTT,CASSLNQGFTEAFF
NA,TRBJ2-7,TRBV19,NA,TGTGCCAGTAGTTTGACAGGACGGACCTACGAGCAGTACTTC,CASSLTGRTYEQYF
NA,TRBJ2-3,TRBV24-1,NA,TGTGCCACCAGTGATTTGCGGCAGGGTAGCTCCACAGATACGCAGTATTTT,CATSDLRQGSSTDTQYF
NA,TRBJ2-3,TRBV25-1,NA,TGTGCCAGCAGTGATCCAGGCAAGGCAGATACGCAGTATTTT,CASSDPGKADTQYF
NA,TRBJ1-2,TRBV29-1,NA,TGCAGCGTTGCCAGGTCAGACATTTCCTACACCTTC,CSVARSDISYTF
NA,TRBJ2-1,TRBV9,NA,TGTGCCAGCAGCCCGGGGACCTACAATGAGCAGTTCTTC,CASSPGTYNEQFF
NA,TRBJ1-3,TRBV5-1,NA,TGCGCCAGCAGCCATAAACCAGGTCCCACGAACACCATATATTTT,CASSHKPGPTNTIYF
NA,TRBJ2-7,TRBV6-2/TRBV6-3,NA,TGTGCCAGCAGTTTTGACAGGCTCAAGACTTACGAGCAGTACTTC,CASSFDRLKTYEQYF
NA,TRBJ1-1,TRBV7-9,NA,TGTGCCAGCAGCTTAATGACTGACGGGGAAGAAGCTTTCTTT,CASSLMTDGEEAFF
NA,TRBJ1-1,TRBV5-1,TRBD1,TGCGCCAGCAGCCCTCAAGGGGGCGTTAAGAACACTGAAGCTTTCTTT,CASSPQGGVKNTEAFF
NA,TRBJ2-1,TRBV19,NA,TGTGCCAGTAGTATAGGGGGTCTAGCTCTGAATGAGCAGTTCTTC,CASSIGGLALNEQFF
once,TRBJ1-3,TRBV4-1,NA,TGCGCCAGCAGCCAAGACAAACGGGCTGAGGGATCTGGAAACACCATATATTTT,CASSQDKRAEGSGNTIYF
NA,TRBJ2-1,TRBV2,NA,TGTGCCAGCAGTGTTTTCGAGGACAATGAGCAGTTCTTC,CASSVFEDNEQFF
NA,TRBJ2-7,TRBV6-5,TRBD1,TGTGCCTCCGAAGGGACAGGGGGTTCCTACGAGCAGTACTTC,CASEGTGGSYEQYF
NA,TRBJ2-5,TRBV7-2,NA,TGTGCCAGCAGCTTAGCGCAGGAGACCCAGTACTTC,CASSLAQETQYF
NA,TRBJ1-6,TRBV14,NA,TGTGCCAGCCGGTTGAGGCGGGATTCACCCCTCCACTTT,CASRLRRDSPLHF
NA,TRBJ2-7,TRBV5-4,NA,TGTGCCAGCAGCTTGGTTACAGGTCCTTCCTACGAGCAGTACTTC,CASSLVTGPSYEQYF
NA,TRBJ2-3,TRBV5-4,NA,TGTGCCAGCAGCTTGGGTTCGGGTTCGACAGATACGCAGTATTTT,CASSLGSGSTDTQYF
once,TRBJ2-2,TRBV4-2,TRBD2,TGTGCCAGCAGCCAAGATCTAGCGGGGGGGCTCCGGGAGCTGTTTTTT,CASSQDLAGGLRELFF
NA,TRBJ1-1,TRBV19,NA,TGTGCCAGTACTCCGGCCTCCGGGGGGGGGTTAACTTTCTTT,CASTPASGGGLTFF
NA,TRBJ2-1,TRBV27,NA,TGTGCCAGCAGTTTAGGGCTCTACAATGAGCAGTTCTTC,CASSLGLYNEQFF
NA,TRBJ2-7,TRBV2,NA,TGTGCCAGCAGTGTTCGGCCCGATCATGGGGGCTTACAGTACTTC,CASSVRPDHGGLQYF